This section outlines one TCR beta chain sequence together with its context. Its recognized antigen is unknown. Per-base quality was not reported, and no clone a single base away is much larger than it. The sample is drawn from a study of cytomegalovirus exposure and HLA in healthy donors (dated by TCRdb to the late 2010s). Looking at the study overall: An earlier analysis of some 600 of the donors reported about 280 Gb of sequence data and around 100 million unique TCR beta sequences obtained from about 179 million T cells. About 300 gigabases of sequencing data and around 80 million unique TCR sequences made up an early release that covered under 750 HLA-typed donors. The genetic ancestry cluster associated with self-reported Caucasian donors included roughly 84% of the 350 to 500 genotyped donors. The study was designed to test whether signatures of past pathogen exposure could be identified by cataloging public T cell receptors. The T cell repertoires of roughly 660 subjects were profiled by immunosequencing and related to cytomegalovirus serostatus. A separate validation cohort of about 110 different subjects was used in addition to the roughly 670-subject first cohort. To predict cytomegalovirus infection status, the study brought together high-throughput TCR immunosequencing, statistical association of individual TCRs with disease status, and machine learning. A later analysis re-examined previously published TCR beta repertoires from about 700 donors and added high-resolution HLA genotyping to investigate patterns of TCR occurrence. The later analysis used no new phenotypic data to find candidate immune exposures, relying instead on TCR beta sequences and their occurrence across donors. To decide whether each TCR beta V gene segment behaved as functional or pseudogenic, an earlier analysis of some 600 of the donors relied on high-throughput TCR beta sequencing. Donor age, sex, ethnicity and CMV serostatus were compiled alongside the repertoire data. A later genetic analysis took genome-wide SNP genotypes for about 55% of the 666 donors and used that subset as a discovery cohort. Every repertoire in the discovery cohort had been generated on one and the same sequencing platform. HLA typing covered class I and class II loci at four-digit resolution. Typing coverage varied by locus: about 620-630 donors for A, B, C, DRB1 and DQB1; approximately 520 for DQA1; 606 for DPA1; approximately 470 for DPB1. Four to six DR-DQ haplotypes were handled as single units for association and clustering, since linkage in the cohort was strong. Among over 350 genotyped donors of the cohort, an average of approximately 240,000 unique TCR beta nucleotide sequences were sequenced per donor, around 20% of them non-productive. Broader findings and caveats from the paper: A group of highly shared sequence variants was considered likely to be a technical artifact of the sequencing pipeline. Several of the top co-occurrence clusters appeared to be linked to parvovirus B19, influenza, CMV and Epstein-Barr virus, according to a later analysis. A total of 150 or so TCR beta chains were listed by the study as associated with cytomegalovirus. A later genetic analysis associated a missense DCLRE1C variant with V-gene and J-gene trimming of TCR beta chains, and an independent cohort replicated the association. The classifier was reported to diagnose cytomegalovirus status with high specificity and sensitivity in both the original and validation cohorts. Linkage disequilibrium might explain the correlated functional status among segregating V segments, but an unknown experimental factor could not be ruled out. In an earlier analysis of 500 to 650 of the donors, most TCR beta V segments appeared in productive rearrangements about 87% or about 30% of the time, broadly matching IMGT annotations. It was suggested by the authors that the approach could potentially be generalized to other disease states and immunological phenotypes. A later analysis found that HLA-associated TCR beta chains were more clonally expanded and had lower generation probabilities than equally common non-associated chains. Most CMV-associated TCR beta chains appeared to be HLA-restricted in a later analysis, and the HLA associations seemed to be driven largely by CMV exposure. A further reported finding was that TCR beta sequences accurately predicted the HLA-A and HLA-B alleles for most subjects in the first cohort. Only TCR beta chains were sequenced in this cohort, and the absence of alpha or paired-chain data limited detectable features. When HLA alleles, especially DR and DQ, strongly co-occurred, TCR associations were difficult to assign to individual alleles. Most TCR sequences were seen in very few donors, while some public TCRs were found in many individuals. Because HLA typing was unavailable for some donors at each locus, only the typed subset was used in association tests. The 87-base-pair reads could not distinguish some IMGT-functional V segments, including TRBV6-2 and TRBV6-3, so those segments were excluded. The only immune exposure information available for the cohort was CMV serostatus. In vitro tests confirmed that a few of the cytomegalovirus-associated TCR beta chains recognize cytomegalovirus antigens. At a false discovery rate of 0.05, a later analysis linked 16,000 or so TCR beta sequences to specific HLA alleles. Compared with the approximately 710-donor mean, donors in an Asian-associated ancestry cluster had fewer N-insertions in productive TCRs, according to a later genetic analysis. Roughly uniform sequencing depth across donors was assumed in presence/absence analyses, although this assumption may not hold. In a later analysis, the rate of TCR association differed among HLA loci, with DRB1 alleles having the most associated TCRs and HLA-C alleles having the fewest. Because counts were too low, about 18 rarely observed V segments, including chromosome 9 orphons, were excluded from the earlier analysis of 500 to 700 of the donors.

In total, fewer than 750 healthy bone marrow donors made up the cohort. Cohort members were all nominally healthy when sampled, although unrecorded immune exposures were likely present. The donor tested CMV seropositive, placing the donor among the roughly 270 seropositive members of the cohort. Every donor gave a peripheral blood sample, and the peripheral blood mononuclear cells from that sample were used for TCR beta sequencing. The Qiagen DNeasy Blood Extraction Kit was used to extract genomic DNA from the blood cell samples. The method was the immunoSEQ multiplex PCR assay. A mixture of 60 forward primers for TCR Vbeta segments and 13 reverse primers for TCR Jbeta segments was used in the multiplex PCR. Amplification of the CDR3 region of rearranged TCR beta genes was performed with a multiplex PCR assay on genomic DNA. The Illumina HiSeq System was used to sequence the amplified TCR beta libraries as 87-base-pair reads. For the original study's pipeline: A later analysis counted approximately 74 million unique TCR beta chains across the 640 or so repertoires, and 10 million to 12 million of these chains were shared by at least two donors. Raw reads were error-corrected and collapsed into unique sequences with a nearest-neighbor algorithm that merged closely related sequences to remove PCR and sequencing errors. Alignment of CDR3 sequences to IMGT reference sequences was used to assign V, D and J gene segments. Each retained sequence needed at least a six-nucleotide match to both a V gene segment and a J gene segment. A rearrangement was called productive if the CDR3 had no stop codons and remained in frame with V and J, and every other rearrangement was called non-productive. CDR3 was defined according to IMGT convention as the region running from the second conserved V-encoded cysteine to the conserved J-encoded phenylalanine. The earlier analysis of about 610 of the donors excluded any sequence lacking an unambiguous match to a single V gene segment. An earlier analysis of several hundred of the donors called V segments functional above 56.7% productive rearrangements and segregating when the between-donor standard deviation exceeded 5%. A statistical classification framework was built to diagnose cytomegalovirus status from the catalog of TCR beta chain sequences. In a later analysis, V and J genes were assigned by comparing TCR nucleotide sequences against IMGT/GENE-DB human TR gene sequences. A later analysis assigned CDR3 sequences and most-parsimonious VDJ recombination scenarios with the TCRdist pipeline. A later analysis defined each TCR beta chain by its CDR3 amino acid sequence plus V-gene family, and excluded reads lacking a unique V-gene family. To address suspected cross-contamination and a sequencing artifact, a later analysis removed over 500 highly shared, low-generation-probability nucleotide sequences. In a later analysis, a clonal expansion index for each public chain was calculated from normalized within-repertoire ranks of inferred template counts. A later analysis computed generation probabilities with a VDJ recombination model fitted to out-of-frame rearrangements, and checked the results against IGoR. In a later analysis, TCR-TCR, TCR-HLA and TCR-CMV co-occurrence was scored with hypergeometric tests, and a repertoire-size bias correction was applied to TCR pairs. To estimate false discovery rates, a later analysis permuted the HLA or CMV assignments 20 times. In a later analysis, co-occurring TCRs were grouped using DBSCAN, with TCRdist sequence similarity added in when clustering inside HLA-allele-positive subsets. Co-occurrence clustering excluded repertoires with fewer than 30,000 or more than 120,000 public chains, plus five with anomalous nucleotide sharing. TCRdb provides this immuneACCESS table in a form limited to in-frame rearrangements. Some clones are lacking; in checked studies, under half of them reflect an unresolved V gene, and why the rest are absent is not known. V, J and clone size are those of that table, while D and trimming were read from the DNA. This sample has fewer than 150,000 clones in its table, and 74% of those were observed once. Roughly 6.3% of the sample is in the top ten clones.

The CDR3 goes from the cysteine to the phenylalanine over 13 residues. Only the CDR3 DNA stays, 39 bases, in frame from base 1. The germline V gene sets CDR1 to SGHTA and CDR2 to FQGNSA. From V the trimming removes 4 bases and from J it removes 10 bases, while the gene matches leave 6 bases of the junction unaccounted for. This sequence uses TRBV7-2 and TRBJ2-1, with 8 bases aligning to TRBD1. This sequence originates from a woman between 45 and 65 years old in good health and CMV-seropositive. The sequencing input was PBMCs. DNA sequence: TGTGCCAGCAGCTCCGGACAGGGTGGAGAGCAGTTCTTC. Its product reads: CASSSGQGGEQFF. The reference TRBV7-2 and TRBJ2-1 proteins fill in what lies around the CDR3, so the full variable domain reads GAGVSQSPSNKVTEKGKDVELRCDPISGHTALYWYRQSLGQGLEFLIYFQGNSAPDKSGLPSDRFSAERTGGSVSTLTIQRTQQEDSAVYLCASSSGQGGEQFFGPGTRLTVL.